This T cell receptor beta chain was sequenced in a study of T cell responses to AZD1222 COVID-19 vaccine. Looked up from germline, CDR1 is LGHNA and CDR2 is YSLEER. V was shortened by 4 bases and J by 0 bases, with 11 bases between the two germline ends. The CDR3 totals 15 residues. TCRdb keeps only in-frame clones here, not all; method: immunoSEQ multiplex PCR. Among around 99,000 clones listed, about nine tenths were seen once. The receptor comes from an adult who received the AZD1222 COVID-19 vaccine. The sequencing here drew on peripheral blood, taken 28 days after the second AZD1222 dose. The chain employs TRBV4-3 and TRBJ2-3, with D perhaps being TRBD1 or TRBD2 (5 bases each). The CDR3 spells CASSPQGESTDTQYF. CDR3 nucleotide sequence: TGCGCCAGCAGCCCCCAAGGGGAGAGCACAGATACGCAGTATTTT.